The 18 T cell receptor beta chains below were found in one sample sequenced in a study of T cell responses to AZD1222 COVID-19 vaccine. Assay used: immunoSEQ multiplex PCR; TCRdb lists only in-frame clones, some missing. The sample contains roughly 75,000 clones, around 86% of which appear only once. Sequencing was performed on peripheral blood, taken 28 days after the second AZD1222 dose. The receptors come from an adult who received the AZD1222 COVID-19 vaccine.

This chain links TRBV5-1 with TRBJ2-5, with no clear D. With 2 bases removed from V and 2 bases from J, the gap between germline ends came to 13 bases. This CDR3 contains 15 residues. The germline V gene encodes CDR1 SGHRS and CDR2 YFSETQ. The CDR3 DNA reads as TGCGCCAGCAGCTTAAATTGGGGTCCTCAAGAGACCCAGTACTTC. This gives the protein CASSLNWGPQETQYF.

J is TRBJ1-3 and V is TRBV7-3; D is unclear. This CDR3 comprises 15 residues. In germline, CDR1 is SGHTA, CDR2 FQGTGA. V was shortened by 2 bases and J by 1 base, with 9 bases between the two germline ends. Here the CDR3 reads CASSLQGGSGNTIYF. The CDR3 coding sequence is TGTGCCAGCAGCTTACAAGGAGGTTCTGGAAACACCATATATTTT.

The chain employs TRBV11-2 and TRBJ1-2; D ambiguous. There are 12 residues in the CDR3. Trimming took 5 bases from V and 5 from J, leaving 9 bases between them. Germline lookup yields CDR1 SGHAT and CDR2 FQNNGV. CDR3 residues: CASSLNNYGYTF. The CDR3 DNA reads as TGTGCCAGCAGCCTCAACAATTATGGCTACACCTTC.

The chain has TRBV2 and TRBJ1-5; 9 nucleotides match TRBD1. With V trimmed by 4 bases and J by 3 bases, 4 bases remained unmatched. Germline CDR1 SNHLY, CDR2 FYNNEI. The length of the CDR3 is 15 residues. The CDR3 reads CASSAGQGFNQPQHF. CDR3 nucleotide sequence: TGTGCCAGCAGTGCAGGACAGGGGTTCAATCAGCCCCAGCATTTT.

The table lists this clone with a count of one. The gene calls are TRBV29-1 and TRBJ1-5; 8 bases fit TRBD1. CDR1 is SQVTM and CDR2 is ANQGSEA in the germline V gene. The CDR3 spans 13 residues. V lost 3 bases to trimming and J lost 6 bases; unmatched junction nucleotides: 4. The CDR3 DNA sequence: TGCAGCGTTGATCAGGGGGCGGGTCAGCCCCAGCATTTT. This gives the protein CSVDQGAGQPQHF.

The gene calls are TRBV29-1 and TRBJ1-2, with D hard to call. Germline V gene data show CDR1 as SQVTM and CDR2 as ANQGSEA. V lost 3 bases and J lost 4, with 6 bases in between. The CDR3 is made up of 11 amino acids. The CDR3 DNA reads as TGCAGCGTTGATTGGGGCTATGGCTACACCTTC. Translation gives CSVDWGYGYTF.

V usage is TRBV4-3 and J usage is TRBJ1-3; D is perhaps TRBD1 (6 bases). This CDR3 is built from 17 residues. The germline V gene encodes CDR1 LGHNA and CDR2 YSLEER. Trimming pared 3 bases from V and 0 bases from J, leaving 15 bases between. The CDR3 reads CASSQGGASNSGNTIYF. The CDR3 DNA is TGCGCCAGCAGCCAGGGGGGGGCGTCGAACTCTGGAAACACCATATATTTT.

This clone was detected a few times. The V call is TRBV28, the J call TRBJ1-2, with no clear D. Germline V CDR1 and CDR2: MDHEN, SYDVKM. Trimming cost V 6 bases and J 1 base, with 12 bases left between them. This CDR3 has 14 residues. CDR3 loop: CASSRRRDNYGYTF. The CDR3 region has the DNA TGTGCCAGCAGCAGAAGACGGGATAACTATGGCTACACCTTC.

The chain employs TRBV11-1 and TRBJ2-7; D is possibly TRBD1 (5 bases). The CDR3 is made up of 14 amino acids. Trimming took off 5 bases at V and 6 bases at J, with 17 bases between the two ends. Looked up from germline, CDR1 is SGHAT and CDR2 is FQDESV (reference sequence). The CDR3 loop reads CASSTGRAGGEQYF. CDR3 DNA: TGTGCCAGCAGCACAGGTCGAGCAGGCGGCGAGCAGTACTTC.

This clone was found once. The J gene is TRBJ2-1, the V gene TRBV7-2; perhaps TRBD2 as D (5 bases). The germline V gene has CDR1 SGHTA and CDR2 FQGNSA. The CDR3 sequence is 14 residues long. The V end was cut by 5 bases, the J end by 9 bases, with 17 bases between. The CDR3 coding sequence is TGTGCCAGCAGCGGACTTCGATCCTTATCTGAGCAGTTCTTC. It specifies CASSGLRSLSEQFF.

V and J are TRBV5-4 and TRBJ1-2; 9 bases align to TRBD1. Germline V gene sequence: CDR1 SGHNT, CDR2 YYREEE (reference sequence). After removal of 4 bases from V and 8 bases from J, the junction contained 6 bases not matched to a gene. There are 13 residues in the CDR3. In DNA form, the CDR3 reads TGTGCCAGCAGCAAACAGGGGGCGCAGGGCTACACCTTC. This codes for CASSKQGAQGYTF.

In this sample, this clone turned up once. This rearrangement joins TRBV28 to TRBJ1-3; D might be TRBD1 (5 bases). Trimming cost V 8 bases and J 3 bases, with 14 bases left between them. Germline V gene data show CDR1 as MDHEN and CDR2 as SYDVKM. This CDR3 has 14 amino acids. CDR3 region: CASLHQGFGNTIYF. CDR3 nucleotide sequence: TGTGCCAGCCTTCACCAGGGTTTTGGAAACACCATATATTTT.

V and J are TRBV19 and TRBJ1-5; D is undetermined. Per germline, CDR1 LNHDA and CDR2 SQIVND (reference sequence). The CDR3 loop spans 13 amino acids. The V and J ends lost 3 bases and 5 bases respectively, with 8 bases between them. The CDR3 nucleotides read TGTGCCAGTAGTATCGAAAGGTATCAGCCCCAGCATTTT. Its translation is CASSIERYQPQHF.

The J gene is TRBJ2-7, the V gene TRBV6-5, with 10 nucleotides matching TRBD2. The germline CDR1 and CDR2 sequences are MNHEY and SVGAGI. The CDR3 is 14 amino acids. Trimming cost V 2 bases and J 3 bases; bases outside gene matches: 1. This CDR3 is CASSYGTSVYEQYF. Written as DNA, the CDR3 is TGTGCCAGCAGTTACGGGACTAGCGTCTACGAGCAGTACTTC.

This chain joins TRBV27 and TRBJ1-5; weak D call: TRBD1 (5 bases). Germline lookup yields CDR1 MNHEY and CDR2 SMNVEV (reference sequence). V gave up 1 base and J gave up 7 bases, with 11 bases separating them. The CDR3 contains 14 residues. CDR3 protein: CASSLLGRGQPQHF. The CDR3 DNA follows: TGTGCCAGCAGTTTATTGGGGCGGGGGCAGCCCCAGCATTTT.

This chain joins TRBV24-1 and TRBJ2-3; TRBD1 is a possible D gene (6 bases). The germline V and J ends were trimmed by 9 bases and 2 bases, with 14 bases remaining between them. CDR3 size: 14 residues. CDR1 and CDR2 (germline): KGHDR, SFDVKD. The CDR3 loop reads CATQNRANTDTQYF. The CDR3 region has the DNA TGTGCCACCCAGAACAGGGCCAACACAGATACGCAGTATTTT.

This clone was detected once. This chain joins TRBV30 and TRBJ1-2; 8 nucleotides line up with TRBD1. The germline CDR1 and CDR2 sequences are GTSNPN and SVGIG (reference sequence). The CDR3 totals 14 residues. The trim removed 5 bases at V and 3 bases at J, leaving 8 bases unmatched. The CDR3 loop reads CAWDAGGDYYGYTF. CDR3 nucleotide sequence: TGTGCCTGGGATGCAGGGGGCGACTACTATGGCTACACCTTC. Full variable domain (outside the CDR3, taken from reference TRBV30 and TRBJ1-2): SQTIHQWPATLVQPVGSPLSLECTVEGTSNPNLYWYRQAAGRGLQLLFYSVGIGQISSEVPQNLSASRPQDRQFILSSKKLLLSDSGFYLCAWDAGGDYYGYTFGSGTRLTVV.

The chain joins TRBV19 to TRBJ1-4; 8 bases fit TRBD1. Germline values: CDR1 LNHDA, CDR2 SQIVND (reference sequence). There are 14 residues in the CDR3. V lost 6 bases to trimming and J lost 1 base; unmatched junction nucleotides: 1. The CDR3, as DNA: TGTGCCAGTAGGGACAGGGTAACTAATGAAAAACTGTTTTTT. Protein: CASRDRVTNEKLFF. Together with reference TRBV19 and TRBJ1-4, the CDR3 gives the full variable domain: DGGITQSPKYLFRKEGQNVTLSCEQNLNHDAMYWYRQDPGQGLRLIYYSQIVNDFQKGDIAEGYSVSREKKESFPLTVTSAQKNPTAFYLCASRDRVTNEKLFFGSGTQLSVL.